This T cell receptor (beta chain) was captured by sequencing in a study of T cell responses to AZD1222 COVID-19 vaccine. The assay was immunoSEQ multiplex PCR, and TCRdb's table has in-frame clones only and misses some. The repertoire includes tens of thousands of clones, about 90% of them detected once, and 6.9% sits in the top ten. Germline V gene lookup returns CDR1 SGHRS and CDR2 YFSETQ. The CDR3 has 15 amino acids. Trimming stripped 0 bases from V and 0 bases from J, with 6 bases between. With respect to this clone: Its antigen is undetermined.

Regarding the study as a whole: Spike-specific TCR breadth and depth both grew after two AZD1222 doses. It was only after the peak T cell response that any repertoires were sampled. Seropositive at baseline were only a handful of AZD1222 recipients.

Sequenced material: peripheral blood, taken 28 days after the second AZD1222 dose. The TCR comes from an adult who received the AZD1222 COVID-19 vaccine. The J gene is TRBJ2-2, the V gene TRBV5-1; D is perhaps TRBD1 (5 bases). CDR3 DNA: TGCGCCAGCAGCTTGGGGACACCGAACACCGGGGAGCTGTTTTTT. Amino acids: CASSLGTPNTGELFF.